The T cell receptor (beta chain) described here comes from a study of cytomegalovirus exposure and HLA in healthy donors. Primers for the PCR totalled 60 Vbeta and 13 Jbeta. Sequencing was performed with immunoSEQ multiplex PCR; in TCRdb, only in-frame clones are kept and a portion is missing. The sample records 95,000 to 150,000 clones, over 70% being singletons. Trimming shortened V by 4 bases and J by 4 bases, and 16 bases separated the two germline ends. CDR1 MDHEN and CDR2 SYDVKM come from the germline V gene. The CDR3 is 15 amino acids. For this clone: Antigen specificity is unknown.

Overall study results and limits: Later work showed greater clonal expansion in HLA-associated TCR beta chains than in equally common others.

V usage is TRBV28 and J usage is TRBJ1-1; D is uncertain. This sequence was found in a woman aged 45-60 years in good health and CMV-seronegative. Sequencing was performed on PBMCs. The CDR3 reads CASSSPIGIGTEAFF. The CDR3 nucleotides read TGTGCCAGCAGTTCCCCTATCGGGATCGGCACTGAAGCTTTCTTT.